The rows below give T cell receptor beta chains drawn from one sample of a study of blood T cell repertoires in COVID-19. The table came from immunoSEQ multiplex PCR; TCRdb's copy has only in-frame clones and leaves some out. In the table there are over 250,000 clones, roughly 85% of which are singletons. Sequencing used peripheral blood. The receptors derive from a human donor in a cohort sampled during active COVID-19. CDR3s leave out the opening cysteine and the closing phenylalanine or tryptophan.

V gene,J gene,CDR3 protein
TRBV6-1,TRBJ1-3,ASSESFGGLVGTGSGNTIY
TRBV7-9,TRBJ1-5,ASSSSYQPQH
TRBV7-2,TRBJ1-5,ASSGQANQPQH
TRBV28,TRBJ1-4,ASSLRLIEKLF
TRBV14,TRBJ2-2,ASSQWPGELF
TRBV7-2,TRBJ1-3,ASSLGGGNTIY
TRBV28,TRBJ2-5,ASSSILPGQGQETQY
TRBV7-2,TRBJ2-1,ASSSSGRAMNEQF
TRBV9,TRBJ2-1,ASSAHSGREAEQF
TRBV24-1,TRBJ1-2,ATSDPASGERYT
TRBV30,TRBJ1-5,AWSVPGTGNEPQH
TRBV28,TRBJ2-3,ASSYGQGAGTDTQY
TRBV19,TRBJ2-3,ASSIRQGPTDTQY
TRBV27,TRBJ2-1,ASSPVGGSYNEQF
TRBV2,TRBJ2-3,ASSEVATSTDTQY
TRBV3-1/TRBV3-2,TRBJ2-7,ASSQQAGGPVRQY
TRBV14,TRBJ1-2,ASSQGTSSYGYT
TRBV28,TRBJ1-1,ASSLLSGDTEAF
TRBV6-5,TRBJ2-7,ASTLTGSSYEQY
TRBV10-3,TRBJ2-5,AIRGADQETQY
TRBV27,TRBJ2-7,ASSSGQGTYEQY
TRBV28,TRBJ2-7,ASSLFPAYEQY
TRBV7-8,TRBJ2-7,ASSLYQTSRKIYEQY